The 2 T cell receptor beta chains below all came from one sample that was sequenced in a study of cytomegalovirus exposure and HLA in healthy donors. The PCR had 60 Vbeta and 13 Jbeta primers. Sequencing used immunoSEQ multiplex PCR; TCRdb keeps in-frame clones, though not all of them. The sample table sets out about 130,000 clones. Input material: PBMCs. These receptors were collected from an older woman in good health and CMV-seronegative.

The DNA for the CDR3 is TGCGCCAGCTCCCTCCCGGAACAGGGGTACGAGCAGTACTTC. It specifies CASSLPEQGYEQYF. J is TRBJ2-5 and V is TRBV5-1, with 7 positions matching TRBD1. The J call may not be correct, given that the DNA end is closer to TRBJ2-7. This CDR3 spans 14 amino acids. Germline CDR1 is SGHRS and CDR2 is YFSETQ.

As to this clone: Distinct nucleotide sequences in the sample also encode this CDR3. The chain combines TRBV11-2 with TRBJ2-7; 11 nucleotides align to TRBD2. The germline V gene encodes CDR1 SGHAT and CDR2 FQNNGV. With V trimmed by 6 bases and J by 0 bases, 13 bases remained unmatched. This CDR3 spans 18 amino acids. DNA of the CDR3: TGTGCCAGCAGTTCAAAACTAGCGGGGGCTCTTAGCTCCTACGAGCAGTACTTC. Translation gives CASSSKLAGALSSYEQYF. The full variable domain, with the rest looked up from reference TRBV11-2 and TRBJ2-7, is EAGVAQSPRYKIIEKRQSVAFWCNPISGHATLYWYQQILGQGPKLLIQFQNNGVVDDSQLPKDRFSAERLKGVDSTLKIQPAKLEDSAVYLCASSSKLAGALSSYEQYFGPGTRLTVT.